Listed here are 24 T cell receptor beta chains from one sample, sequenced in a study of blood T cells in healthy people across ages. The use of a sample-barcoded 5' primer and a J-beta primer mix characterized a second PCR of roughly 6 to 11 cycles. Each CDR3 protein is one row after TCRdb ran MiXCR on the 5' RACE reads. The sample records some 700,000 distinct CDR3 sequences, about 24% being singletons. Sequences were obtained from blood. The receptor source for this set is a man between 65 and 85 years old in good health.

V usage is TRBV11-2 and J usage is TRBJ1-2, with 7 bases aligning to TRBD1. This CDR3 spans 14 amino acids. Losses at the gene ends were 6 bases for V and 2 bases for J; bases not matched to a gene: 6. From germline, CDR1 is SGHAT and CDR2 FQNNGV. The CDR3 DNA reads TGTGCCAGCAGATCAGGACAGGAGAACTATGGCTACACCTTC. Its protein is CASRSGQENYGYTF.

This clonotype was detected only a few times. The V and J genes are TRBV5-1 and TRBJ1-4; the D is unclear. V lost 0 bases, J lost 7 bases, and 16 bases lay in between. The germline CDR1 and CDR2 sequences are SGHRS and YFSETQ. The CDR3 runs 16 residues. The CDR3 nucleotides are TGCGCCAGCAGCTTGGCCCTGCAGGCCGTCGGTGAAAAACTGTTTTTT. Translating it yields CASSLALQAVGEKLFF. The full variable domain, its missing parts supplied by reference TRBV5-1 and TRBJ1-4, is KAGVTQTPRYLIKTRGQQVTLSCSPISGHRSVSWYQQTPGQGLQFLFEYFSETQRNKGNFPGRFSGRQFSNSRSEMNVSTLELGDSALYLCASSLALQAVGEKLFFGSGTQLSVL.

Notes on this clonotype: The junction and the germline gene differ at one end; a read error may be behind it. The chain recombines TRBV28 with TRBJ2-3; TRBD1 is a possible D gene (5 bases). The CDR3 totals 16 residues. Germline V gene data show CDR1 as MDHEN and CDR2 as SYDVKM. The CDR3 loop is CASSSTGKATTDTQYF. The CDR3 region has the DNA TGCGCCAGCAGTTCAACAGGCAAAGCGACCACAGATACGCAGTATTTT.

This clonotype showed up just a few times. The chain is built from TRBV7-8 and TRBJ2-5; D perhaps matches TRBD2 (6 bases). The J call is doubtful: the DNA matches TRBJ2-1 better. CDR1 and CDR2 (germline): SGHVS, FQNEAQ. This CDR3 region has 16 residues. CDR3 bases: TGTGCCAGCAGCCTCCAGAATCGCGGGGTCACCAATGAGCAGTTCTTC. Translated, it gives CASSLQNRGVTNEQFF.

This clonotype was counted between two and nine times. The CDR3 is CASSTSTVGDTEAFF. CDR3 DNA: TGTGCCAGCAGCACCTCGACAGTCGGGGACACTGAAGCTTTCTTT. V usage is TRBV7-2 and J usage is TRBJ1-1, with D possibly matching TRBD1 (5 bases). The V end was cut by 5 bases, the J end by 3 bases, with 16 bases between. This CDR3 is built from 15 residues. Germline CDR1 and CDR2: SGHTA and FQGNSA.

The chain recombines TRBV6-5 with TRBJ2-5; D is unresolved. V lost 0 bases and J lost 4, with 9 bases in between. The CDR3 covers 14 residues. Germline V CDR1 and CDR2: MNHEY, SVGAGI. The CDR3: CASSYSWGRETQYF. The CDR3 region has the DNA TGTGCCAGCAGTTACTCGTGGGGTCGAGAGACCCAGTACTTC.

This clonotype was recorded many times. V and J are TRBV2 and TRBJ1-3, with TRBD1 matching over 7 bases. Germline V CDR1 and CDR2: SNHLY, FYNNEI. Unmatched junction bases numbered 5, after V lost 4 bases and J lost 2 bases. The CDR3 contains 15 residues. The CDR3 DNA is TGTGCCAGCAGTGCCGCCCAGGGGGCTGGAAACACCATATATTTT. This sequence encodes CASSAAQGAGNTIYF.

This clonotype has just a few counts. V is TRBV29-1 and J is TRBJ2-6, with D uncertain. V was cut by 3 bases and J by 1 base, with 7 bases left in between. CDR1 is SQVTM and CDR2 is ANQGSEA in the germline V gene. The CDR3 totals 14 residues. The CDR3 sequence: CSVDLGSGANVLTF. The CDR3 nucleotides read TGCAGCGTTGACTTAGGGTCTGGGGCCAACGTCCTGACTTTC.

This clonotype has just a few counts. The chain carries TRBV18 and TRBJ2-7; D unresolved. V lost 0 bases to trimming and J lost 6 bases, with 6 bases between them. This CDR3 comprises 12 residues. Germline loops: CDR1 KGHSH, CDR2 LQKENI. CDR3 sequence (DNA): TGTGCCAGCTCACCACCAAGTCTCGAGCAGTACTTC. Translated, it gives CASSPPSLEQYF.

This chain links TRBV20-1 with TRBJ2-1; D unclear. Germline lookup yields CDR1 DFQATT and CDR2 SNEGSKA (reference sequence). The CDR3 loop spans 15 amino acids. Trimming took off 1 base at V and 0 bases at J, with 10 bases between the two ends. This CDR3 is CSARAGPSSYNEQFF. The DNA of the CDR3 is TGCAGTGCTAGAGCTGGCCCGAGCTCCTACAATGAGCAGTTCTTC.

This clonotype was seen many times. This chain links TRBV9 with TRBJ2-7; D uncertain. The DNA end favors TRBJ2-1, so the J call may be wrong. The CDR3 is made up of 12 amino acids. The germline gives CDR1 SGDLS, CDR2 YYNGEE. In nucleotides, the CDR3 is TGTGCCAGCAGCCTCGACCTGGATGAGCAGTTCTTC. It specifies CASSLDLDEQFF.

The rearrangement links TRBV19 to TRBJ1-3, with D possibly TRBD1 on 6 matching bases. The germline V gene has CDR1 LNHDA and CDR2 SQIVND (reference sequence). V lost 2 bases and J 4 bases, leaving 12 bases between the germline ends. This CDR3 has 15 amino acids. CDR3 bases: TGTGCCAGTAGTATATACGGGGGCGAAGGAAACACCATATATTTT. It specifies CASSIYGGEGNTIYF.

Only a few counts were recorded for this clonotype. The V and J genes are TRBV27 and TRBJ1-6; D not resolved. CDR3 length: 15 residues. The germline gives CDR1 MNHEY, CDR2 SMNVEV (reference sequence). The V gene lost 5 bases and the J gene lost 1 base, with 9 bases spanning the gap. CDR3 in DNA: TGTGCCAGCAGTAAATTCGCTTCCTATAATTCACCCCTCCACTTT. Translated, it gives CASSKFASYNSPLHF.

Only a few counts were recorded for this clonotype. The V and J genes are TRBV6-2 or TRBV6-3 and TRBJ2-1; perhaps TRBD2 as D (6 bases). The better agreement between TRBJ2-7 and the DNA end casts doubt on the J call. The germline gives CDR1 MNHEY, CDR2 SVGEGT. The CDR3 runs 14 residues. The CDR3 protein is CASSFPGSKDEQYV. The CDR3 nucleotides are TGTGCCAGCAGTTTTCCCGGGAGTAAGGACGAGCAGTACGTC.

In its sample, this clonotype was seen a few times. The V and J genes are TRBV5-1 and TRBJ1-1, with unresolved D. The CDR3 extends over 14 amino acids. V dropped 6 bases and J dropped 3 bases, with 15 bases sitting between them. Looked up from germline, CDR1 is SGHRS and CDR2 is YFSETQ. The CDR3 bases are TGCGCCAGCAACGGTTTGGGCGGTGACACTGAAGCTTTCTTT. Protein sequence: CASNGLGGDTEAFF.

The V call is TRBV7-2, the J call TRBJ2-5; D gene unclear. The CDR3 is 16 amino acids. Germline lookup yields CDR1 SGHTA and CDR2 FQGNSA. The V end lost 5 bases, the J end lost 0 bases, and 16 bases lay between the germline ends. Here the CDR3 reads CASSPFSGANQETQYF. The CDR3 nucleotides are TGTGCCAGCAGCCCCTTTTCTGGCGCCAACCAAGAGACCCAGTACTTC.

This clonotype was seen a few times. V gene TRBV19 combines with J gene TRBJ2-3; 8 nucleotides align to TRBD1. Trimming removed 4 bases from V and 3 bases from J; junction bases left unmatched: 6. CDR3 length: 15 residues. CDR1 is LNHDA, CDR2 SQIVND, per germline (reference sequence). The CDR3 loop reads CASSTTGGRTDTQYF. The CDR3 DNA follows: TGTGCCAGTAGTACTACAGGGGGTAGGACAGATACGCAGTATTTT.

The chain employs TRBV7-9 and TRBJ1-4; 8 bases agree with TRBD1. The CDR3 loop spans 16 amino acids. The germline gives CDR1 SEHNR, CDR2 FQNEAQ (reference sequence). V dropped 5 bases and J dropped 7; count of bases not matched to a gene: 12. The CDR3 region is CASSQGSDRVSEKLFF. CDR3 nucleotide sequence: TGTGCCAGCAGCCAGGGTTCGGACAGGGTTAGTGAAAAACTGTTTTTT.

There are many counts of this clonotype. The chain joins TRBV5-1 to TRBJ2-2, with D hard to call. This CDR3 contains 15 residues. Trimming pared 2 bases from V and 1 base from J, leaving 9 bases between. Germline loops: CDR1 SGHRS, CDR2 YFSETQ. CDR3 residues: CASSLSGVNTGELFF. CDR3 nucleotide sequence: TGCGCCAGCAGCTTAAGTGGGGTGAACACCGGGGAGCTGTTTTTT.

This clonotype was seen a handful of times. The chain uses TRBV7-2 and TRBJ2-3; D is perhaps TRBD1 or TRBD2 (6 bases each). Germline V gene sequence: CDR1 SGHTA, CDR2 FQGNSA. Trimming pared 5 bases from V and 2 bases from J, leaving 14 bases between. There are 15 residues in the CDR3. CDR3 in DNA: TGTGCCAGCAGCCCCGGGGGCGGACTCACAGATACGCAGTATTTT. It encodes CASSPGGGLTDTQYF.

Of note for this clonotype: Compared with germline, one end of the junction differs, possibly owing to a read error. The chain couples TRBV6-1 to TRBJ1-4; no reliable D call. This CDR3 comprises 18 residues. Germline CDR1 and CDR2: MNHNS and SASEGT. The CDR3 region is CASSPKYYLSTTNEKLYF. As DNA, the CDR3 is TGTGCCAGCAGTCCAAAATACTACCTCAGTACAACTAATGAAAAACTGTATTTT.

The table lists this clonotype with many counts. The rearrangement joins TRBV7-2 to TRBJ2-1, with D uncertain. The germline V gene encodes CDR1 SGHTA and CDR2 FQGNSA. The CDR3 extends over 15 amino acids. V lost 2 bases to trimming and J lost 5 bases, with 13 bases between them. CDR3 residues: CASSLSGMSHNEQFF. The CDR3 DNA follows: TGTGCCAGCAGCTTAAGTGGGATGTCCCACAATGAGCAGTTCTTC.

This sequence joins TRBV20-1 and TRBJ2-6, with no clear D. CDR1 is DFQATT, CDR2 SNEGSKA, per germline (reference sequence). The CDR3 has 14 amino acids. Trimming pared 0 bases from V and 0 bases from J, leaving 3 bases between. Here the CDR3 DNA reads TGCAGTGCTAGAGATAACTCTGGGGCCAACGTCCTGACTTTC. Translation: CSARDNSGANVLTF.

This clonotype appeared a few times. This chain connects TRBV5-1 to TRBJ1-6; 8 nucleotides align to TRBD1. V lost 3 bases, J lost 5 bases, and 1 base stayed unmatched. The CDR3 has 14 amino acids. The germline CDR1 and CDR2 sequences are SGHRS and YFSETQ. The CDR3, as DNA: TGCGCCAGCAGCTCGGGACAGGATAATTCACCCCTCCACTTT. Amino acids: CASSSGQDNSPLHF.